The source of this T cell receptor beta chain is a study of metastatic and nonmetastatic thyroid tumors. General study results and limits: The reported finding was significantly higher TCR beta diversity in malignant thyroid tumors relative to benign nodules, in blood and tumor.

To note about this clone: What it binds is unknown. The germline gene is not matched at one end of the junction; a read error may be the cause.

Not a single patient had been given any form of treatment at any point before undergoing thyroid surgery. As originally analysed: To classify distant metastasis in papillary thyroid cancer, a model was built from CDR3 differences across clinicopathological groups. TCRdb reprocessed the PCR reads via MiXCR. The authors' filters were not applied to this entry. Of about 82,000 clones in the sample, about an eighth were seen once. The CDR3 length is 16 residues. The TCR originated in a female donor with papillary thyroid cancer or a benign thyroid nodule (not recorded which). Some clones in this sample may be carry-over from other donors' samples. Sequenced input: tumor tissue. The J gene is TRBJ2-2, the V gene TRBV12-3 or TRBV12-4; maybe TRBD2 (5 bases). Here the CDR3 DNA reads TGTGCCAGCACCAATGCAGAGGGCTTGGGCACCAGGGAGCTGTTTTTT. This codes for CASTNAEGLGTRELFF.